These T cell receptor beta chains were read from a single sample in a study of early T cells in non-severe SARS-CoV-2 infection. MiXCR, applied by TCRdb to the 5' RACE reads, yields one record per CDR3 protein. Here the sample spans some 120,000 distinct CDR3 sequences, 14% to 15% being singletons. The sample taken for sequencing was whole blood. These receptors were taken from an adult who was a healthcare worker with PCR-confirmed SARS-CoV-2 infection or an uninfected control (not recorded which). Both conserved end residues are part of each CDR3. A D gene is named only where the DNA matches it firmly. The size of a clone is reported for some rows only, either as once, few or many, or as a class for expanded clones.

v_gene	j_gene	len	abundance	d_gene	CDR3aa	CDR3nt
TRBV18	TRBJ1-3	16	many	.	CASSPRSGAKGNTIYF	TGTGCCAGCTCACCACGTTCGGGGGCAAAAGGAAACACCATATATTTT
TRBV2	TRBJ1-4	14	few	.	CASSVGFLEGKLFF	TGTGCCAGCAGTGTCGGTTTTCTAGAGGGGAAACTGTTTTTT
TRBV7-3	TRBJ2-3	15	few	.	CASSLGGAPMDTQYF	TGTGCCAGCAGCTTGGGCGGGGCCCCAATGGATACGCAGTATTTT
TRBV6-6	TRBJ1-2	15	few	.	CASSYSPAQGNGYTF	TGTGCCAGCAGTTACTCCCCTGCGCAAGGGAATGGCTACACCTTC
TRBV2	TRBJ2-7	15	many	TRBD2	CASSDSGGISYEQYF	TGTGCCAGCAGTGATAGCGGGGGGATATCCTACGAGCAGTACTTC
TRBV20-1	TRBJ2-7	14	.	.	CSASRPQGSYEQYF	TGCAGTGCTAGCCGCCCTCAGGGGTCCTACGAGCAGTACTTC
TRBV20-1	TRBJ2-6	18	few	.	CSARALRTAISGANVLTF	TGCAGTGCTAGGGCTTTACGGACAGCCATCTCTGGGGCCAACGTCCTGACTTTC
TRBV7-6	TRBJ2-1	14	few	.	CASSQTGTYNEQFF	TGTGCCAGCAGCCAGACCGGGACCTACAATGAGCAGTTCTTC
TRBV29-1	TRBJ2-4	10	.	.	CSVRENIQYF	TGCAGCGTCCGCGAAAACATTCAGTACTTC
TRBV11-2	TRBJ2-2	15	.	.	CASSGIRGETGELFF	TGTGCCAGCAGCGGCATCAGGGGCGAGACCGGGGAGCTGTTTTTT
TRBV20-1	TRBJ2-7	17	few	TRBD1	CSASSWGDRGPLYEQYF	TGCAGTGCTAGTAGTTGGGGAGACAGGGGGCCTCTTTACGAGCAGTACTTC
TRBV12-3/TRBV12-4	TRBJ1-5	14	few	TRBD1	CASREQGVYQPQHF	TGTGCCAGCAGGGAACAGGGGGTGTATCAGCCCCAGCATTTT
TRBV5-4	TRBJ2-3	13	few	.	CASSRAVTDTQYF	TGTGCCAGCAGTCGAGCGGTCACAGATACGCAGTATTTT
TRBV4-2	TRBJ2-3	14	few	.	CASSQGVGDSTQYF	TGTGCCAGCAGCCAAGGCGTGGGGGACTCCACGCAGTATTTT
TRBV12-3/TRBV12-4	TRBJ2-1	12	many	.	CASSNLFGEQFF	TGTGCCAGCAGCAACCTATTTGGGGAGCAGTTCTTC
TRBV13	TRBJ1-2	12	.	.	CASRRGEGGYTF	TGTGCCAGCAGGCGGGGGGAAGGTGGCTACACCTTC
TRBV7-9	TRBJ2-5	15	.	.	CASSRGGTGAETQYF	TGTGCCAGCAGCCGCGGTGGGACGGGGGCCGAGACCCAGTACTTC
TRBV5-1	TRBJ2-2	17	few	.	CASSSGPARQDTGELFF	TGCGCCAGCAGCTCCGGGCCAGCCCGACAGGACACCGGGGAGCTGTTTTTT
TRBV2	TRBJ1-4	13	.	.	CAGRGFSNEKLFF	TGTGCCGGCAGGGGTTTCAGTAATGAAAAACTGTTTTTT
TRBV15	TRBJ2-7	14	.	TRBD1	CATSSGTARYEQYF	TGTGCCACCAGCAGTGGGACAGCTCGCTACGAGCAGTACTTC
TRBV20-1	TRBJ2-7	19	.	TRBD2	CSAREIGVSGGLSSYEQYF	TGCAGTGCTAGAGAAATCGGGGTTAGCGGGGGTCTGAGCTCCTACGAGCAGTACTTC
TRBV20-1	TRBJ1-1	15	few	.	CSANRVGTWGPEAFF	TGCAGTGCTAACCGCGTAGGTACGTGGGGACCCGAAGCTTTCTTT
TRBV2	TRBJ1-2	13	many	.	CASSAGTRGGYTF	TGTGCCAGCAGTGCCGGGACTCGGGGCGGCTACACCTTC
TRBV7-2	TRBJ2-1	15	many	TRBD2	CASSSSGGSYNEQFF	TGTGCCAGCAGCTCCTCGGGGGGTTCCTACAATGAGCAGTTCTTC
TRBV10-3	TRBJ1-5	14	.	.	CAISQGIRNQPQHF	TGTGCCATATCTCAGGGAATACGCAATCAGCCCCAGCATTTT
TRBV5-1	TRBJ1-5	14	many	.	CASSKEGNNQPQHF	TGCGCCAGCTCCAAGGAGGGAAACAATCAGCCCCAGCATTTT
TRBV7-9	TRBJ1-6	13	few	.	CASSLEGLSPLHF	TGTGCCAGCAGCTTAGAGGGGCTTTCACCCCTCCACTTT
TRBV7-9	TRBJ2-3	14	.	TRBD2	CASGRTSGTDTQYF	TGTGCCAGCGGGAGGACTAGCGGCACAGATACGCAGTATTTT
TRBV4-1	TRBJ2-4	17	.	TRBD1	CASSQPTGVLAKNIQYF	TGCGCCAGCAGCCAACCGACAGGGGTCCTAGCCAAAAACATTCAGTACTTC
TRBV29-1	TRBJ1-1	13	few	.	CSVAHRTNTEAFF	TGCAGCGTTGCCCACAGGACGAACACTGAAGCTTTCTTT
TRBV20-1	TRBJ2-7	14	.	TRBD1	CSARGQGRSYEQYF	TGCAGTGCTAGGGGACAGGGTAGGTCCTACGAGCAGTACTTC
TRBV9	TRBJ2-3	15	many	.	CASSVAIAPTDTQYF	TGTGCCAGCAGCGTAGCGATAGCCCCCACAGATACGCAGTATTTT
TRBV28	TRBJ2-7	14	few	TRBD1	CASSSGQGPHEQYF	TGTGCCAGCAGTTCAGGACAGGGGCCCCACGAGCAGTACTTC
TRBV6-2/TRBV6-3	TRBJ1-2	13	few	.	CASRPDRRYGYTF	TGTGCCAGCAGGCCCGACAGGAGATATGGCTACACCTTC
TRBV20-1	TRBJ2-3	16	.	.	CSAPKRGGVRADTQYF	TGCAGTGCTCCAAAAAGGGGCGGGGTGAGGGCAGATACGCAGTATTTT
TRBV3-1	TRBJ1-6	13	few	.	CASSPGSSLPLHF	TGTGCCAGCAGCCCGGGGAGCTCGCTCCCCCTCCACTTT
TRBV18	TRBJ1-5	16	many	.	CASSSAGGGRNQPQHF	TGTGCCAGCTCCAGCGCCGGGGGAGGGAGGAATCAGCCCCAGCATTTT
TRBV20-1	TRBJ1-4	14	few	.	CSATAGATNEKLFF	TGCAGTGCTACCGCTGGCGCAACTAATGAAAAACTGTTTTTT
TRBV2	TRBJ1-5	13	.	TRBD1	CATAPGGNQPQHF	TGTGCCACCGCTCCAGGGGGCAACCAGCCCCAGCATTTT
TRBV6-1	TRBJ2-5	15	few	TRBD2	CASSSTSGGQETQYF	TGTGCCAGCAGTTCGACTAGCGGGGGGCAAGAGACCCAGTACTTC
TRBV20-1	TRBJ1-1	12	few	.	CSASARYTEAFF	TGCAGTGCTAGTGCCAGATACACTGAAGCTTTCTTT
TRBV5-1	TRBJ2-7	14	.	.	CASSLPGSYDEQYF	TGCGCCAGCAGCTTGCCAGGGAGTTATGACGAGCAGTACTTC
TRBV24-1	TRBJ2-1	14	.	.	CATSDPAGGNEQFF	TGTGCCACCAGTGACCCAGCCGGTGGCAATGAGCAGTTCTTC
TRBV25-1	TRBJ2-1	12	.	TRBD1	CASSEQGAEQFF	TGTGCCAGCAGTGAACAGGGGGCTGAGCAGTTCTTC
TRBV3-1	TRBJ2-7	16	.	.	CASSQDAGQPTSEQYF	TGTGCCAGCAGCCAAGACGCTGGACAGCCGACCAGCGAGCAGTACTTC